The source of this T cell receptor (beta chain) is a study of T cells in Graves' hyperthyroidism and ophthalmopathy. Study outcomes and limitations: Ophthalmopathy was separated from stable hyperthyroidism by a 13 V-J model. Most thyroid clonotypes that were expanded above 0.001 also turned up in blood. Ophthalmopathy, which appeared later, was predicted by the model a median around 6.5 months before onset.

The table lists this clonotype with many counts. Its antigen remains unknown. V lost 0 bases, J lost 1 base, and 8 bases lay in between. There are 14 residues in the CDR3. The V gene's germline CDR1 is SGDLS and CDR2 YYNGEE. TCR beta CDR3 sequences were amplified from RNA transcripts. HTBI primers drove first-round RT-PCR of the TCR CDR3. TCRdb passed the multiplex PCR reads through MiXCR, listing each CDR3 protein once. This table holds around 690,000 distinct CDR3 sequences, roughly a sixth found once. Each patient was aged 18 to 65 and had newly diagnosed hyperthyroidism of under 2 months' duration. This receptor was obtained from a middle-aged man with Graves' hyperthyroidism. The chain employs TRBV9 and TRBJ2-7, with unresolved D. Sequences were obtained from blood. The CDR3 DNA follows: TGTGCCAGCAGCGTAGAAGGCTCGTCCTACGAGCAGTACTTC. Translating it yields CASSVEGSSYEQYF.